The 20 T cell receptor beta chains below all came from one sample that was sequenced in a study of T cell responses to AZD1222 COVID-19 vaccine (dated by TCRdb to the early 2020s). Libraries were prepared through the immunoSEQ multiplex PCR assay. As stored in TCRdb, this immuneACCESS dataset retains in-frame rearrangements with V and J assigned. A fraction of the clones does not appear; measured against another copy, unresolved V genes explain less than half of the discrepancy, and the remainder lacks a known reason. This sample has 140,000 or so clones in its table, and 80% to 95% of those were observed once. Roughly 4% of the sample lies in the top ten. Interpreted using the paper, the time point label stands for: about 28 days (+/-7) after the second vaccine dose. Source: peripheral blood, taken 28 days after the second AZD1222 dose. The receptors originated from an adult who received the AZD1222 COVID-19 vaccine.

The rearrangement links TRBV7-2 to TRBJ2-3, with D unresolved. The CDR3 has 13 amino acids. The germline CDR1 and CDR2 sequences are SGHTA and FQGNSA. V dropped 3 bases and J dropped 3 bases, with 7 bases sitting between them. CDR3 nucleotides: TGTGCCAGCAGCTTGTTAGGAACAGATACGCAGTATTTT. Protein sequence: CASSLLGTDTQYF.

The table lists this clone with a count of one. The rearrangement uses TRBV7-9 and TRBJ1-1, with D possibly matching TRBD1 (5 bases). V dropped 5 bases and J dropped 8 bases, with 12 bases sitting between them. The germline V gene encodes CDR1 SEHNR and CDR2 FQNEAQ (reference sequence). The CDR3 totals 12 residues. This CDR3 is CASSPGALEAFF. The CDR3 region has the DNA TGTGCCAGCAGCCCCGGGGCTCTGGAAGCTTTCTTT.

The chain employs TRBV7-2 and TRBJ2-3; D perhaps matches TRBD2 (7 bases). V was shortened by 3 bases and J by 1 base, with 14 bases between the two germline ends. The CDR3 is 16 residues long. Germline values: CDR1 SGHTA, CDR2 FQGNSA. For the CDR3, the DNA is TGTGCCAGCAGCTTTGGTGGGGGGGGCCGCACAGATACGCAGTATTTT. Translating it yields CASSFGGGGRTDTQYF.

This clone was observed a few times. J is TRBJ2-7 and V is TRBV5-1, with D perhaps TRBD1 or TRBD2 (5 bases each). Germline loops: CDR1 SGHRS, CDR2 YFSETQ. Trimming removed 3 bases at V and 0 bases at J, with 10 bases between. This CDR3 is 14 amino acids long. In DNA form, the CDR3 reads TGCGCCAGCAGCTCGGGGCAAGCCTCCTACGAGCAGTACTTC. It translates to CASSSGQASYEQYF.

This chain uses TRBV4-3 with TRBJ2-2; D gene unclear. The germline gives CDR1 LGHNA, CDR2 YSLEER. Trimming pared 0 bases from V and 8 bases from J, leaving 10 bases between. The CDR3 covers 14 residues. The DNA for the CDR3 is TGCGCCAGCAGCCAAGATCGCTGGCGAGGGGAGCTGTTTTTT. Protein product: CASSQDRWRGELFF.

This clone has a single count. The chain links TRBV6-5 to TRBJ2-7; TRBD2 matches at 8 bases. Looked up from germline, CDR1 is MNHEY and CDR2 is SVGAGI. This CDR3 is 14 amino acids long. Trimming cost V 2 bases and J 3 bases; bases outside gene matches: 3. CDR3 DNA: TGTGCCAGCAGTTACAAGCTAGCGGGCTACGAGCAGTACTTC. Protein: CASSYKLAGYEQYF.

V and J are TRBV5-4 and TRBJ2-5; either TRBD1 or TRBD2 may fit D (5 bases each). CDR1 is SGHNT and CDR2 is YYREEE in the germline V gene (reference sequence). This CDR3 is 15 amino acids long. Trimming cost V 3 bases and J 5 bases, with 17 bases left between them. The CDR3 DNA sequence: TGTGCCAGCAGCTCCTTGAGGGGTGGCTGGGAGACCCAGTACTTC. It codes for CASSSLRGGWETQYF.

The V gene is TRBV6-2 or TRBV6-3, the J gene TRBJ2-5; unclear D gene. Germline CDR1 reads MNHEY; CDR2 reads SVGEGT. The CDR3 has 14 amino acids. V dropped 5 bases and J dropped 0 bases, with 10 bases sitting between them. The CDR3 reads CASSQALYQETQYF. The CDR3 DNA reads TGTGCCAGCAGTCAAGCCCTGTACCAAGAGACCCAGTACTTC.

The rearrangement joins TRBV7-2 to TRBJ1-3, with D possibly matching TRBD1 (6 bases). The germline V gene encodes CDR1 SGHTA and CDR2 FQGNSA. This CDR3 region has 15 residues. The V gene lost 5 bases and the J gene lost 0 bases, with 11 bases spanning the gap. The CDR3 spells CASSRDINSGNTIYF. The CDR3 DNA reads as TGTGCCAGCAGCCGGGACATAAACTCTGGAAACACCATATATTTT.

The CDR3 sequence: CASSFGSQREYNSPLHF. The DNA for the CDR3 is TGTGCCAGCAGTTTCGGGTCACAACGGGAGTATAATTCACCCCTCCACTTT. This chain uses TRBV28 with TRBJ1-6, with D uncertain. Germline lookup yields CDR1 MDHEN and CDR2 SYDVKM. Between the trimmed V and J ends, which lost 3 bases and 4 bases, there was a span of 16 bases. This CDR3 spans 17 amino acids.

This sequence joins TRBV4-2 and TRBJ2-7; no reliable D call. V dropped 0 bases and J dropped 2 bases, with 17 bases sitting between them. CDR3 length: 17 residues. Germline-derived CDR1 and CDR2 are LGHNA and YNFKEQ. CDR3 coding DNA: TGTGCCAGCAGCCAAGACTTCGGCAGACACCCTACCTACGAGCAGTACTTC. Translating gives CASSQDFGRHPTYEQYF.

The chain combines TRBV6-2 or TRBV6-3 with TRBJ1-2; D remains ambiguous. The germline CDR1 and CDR2 sequences are MNHEY and SVGEGT. Trimming left V 0 bases short and J 0 bases short, with 11 bases between. The length of the CDR3 is 16 residues. The CDR3 nucleotides are TGTGCCAGCAGTTACTCGAGGGCGGTCGCTAACTATGGCTACACCTTC. Residues: CASSYSRAVANYGYTF.

The V and J genes are TRBV7-3 and TRBJ2-7; D not certain. Germline V CDR1 and CDR2: SGHTA, FQGTGA. The CDR3 is 13 residues long. The ends were cut back, 5 bases at V and 7 bases at J, with 15 bases in the middle. CDR3 region: CASSPIGSGEQYF. DNA of the CDR3: TGTGCCAGCAGCCCAATCGGTTCCGGAGAGCAGTACTTC.

The genes are TRBV2 and TRBJ1-6; 7 bases map to TRBD1. The germline V gene encodes CDR1 SNHLY and CDR2 FYNNEI. The CDR3 contains 14 residues. Trimming at V came to 8 bases and at J to 10 bases, leaving 11 bases not matched to a gene. The CDR3 sequence is CASDPQGVGSPLHF. CDR3 nucleotides: TGTGCCAGCGACCCTCAGGGGGTTGGATCACCCCTCCACTTT.

The rearrangement joins TRBV5-4 to TRBJ1-1, with D hard to call. CDR3 size: 13 residues. V lost 4 bases and J lost 2, with 9 bases in between. Germline V gives CDR1 SGHNT, CDR2 YYREEE (reference sequence). The CDR3 protein is CASSLSSNTEAFF. The CDR3 coding sequence is TGTGCCAGCAGCCTAAGTTCAAACACTGAAGCTTTCTTT.

V gene TRBV28 combines with J gene TRBJ2-5, with a possible D match to TRBD1 (5 bases). The CDR3 runs to 15 residues. Germline CDR1 reads MDHEN; CDR2 reads SYDVKM. V was cut by 5 bases and J by 7 bases, with 20 bases left in between. CDR3 region: CASSLTLYRSGTQYF. Written as DNA, the CDR3 is TGTGCCAGCAGTCTGACCCTCTACAGGAGTGGGACCCAGTACTTC.

This chain connects TRBV2 to TRBJ1-4, with D tentatively TRBD1 (5 bases). Per the germline V gene, CDR1 is SNHLY and CDR2 is FYNNEI. The CDR3 runs to 12 residues. The ends were cut back, 6 bases at V and 11 bases at J, with 13 bases in the middle. CDR3 coding DNA: TGTGCCAGCAGCTCTTCGGGGGGGAAACTGTTTTTT. It is translated as CASSSSGGKLFF.

The V gene is TRBV4-2, the J gene TRBJ1-3; D ambiguous. Germline CDR1 reads LGHNA; CDR2 reads YNFKEQ. This CDR3 comprises 12 residues. The V end lost 0 bases, the J end lost 4 bases, and 1 base lay between the germline ends. The DNA for the CDR3 is TGTGCCAGCAGCCAAGAAGGAAACACCATATATTTT. It yields the protein CASSQEGNTIYF.

This clone appeared a single time. The DNA for the CDR3 is TGTGCCAGCAGGAACGACGGTTTCCAAGAGACCCAGTACTTC. Translating gives CASRNDGFQETQYF. V gene TRBV6-5 combines with J gene TRBJ2-5; D is unresolved. The V end lost 6 bases, the J end lost 1 base, and 12 bases lay between the germline ends. Germline lookup yields CDR1 MNHEY and CDR2 SVGAGI. The length of the CDR3 is 14 residues.

This clone was found once. The chain links TRBV9 to TRBJ1-6; D ambiguous. The CDR3 is 14 residues long. Germline V CDR1 and CDR2: SGDLS, YYNGEE. Trimming cost V 3 bases and J 7 bases, with 11 bases left between them. CDR3: CASSEPPQNSPLHF. The CDR3 region has the DNA TGTGCCAGCAGCGAGCCCCCGCAGAATTCACCCCTCCACTTT. The variable domain in full, with the rest retrieved from reference TRBV9 and TRBJ1-6, is DSGVTQTPKHLITATGQRVTLRCSPRSGDLSVYWYQQSLDQGLQFLIQYYNGEERAKGNILERFSAQQFPDLHSELNLSSLELGDSALYFCASSEPPQNSPLHFGNGTRLTVT.